A selection of T cell receptor beta chains follows, all from one sample in a study of blood T cell repertoires in COVID-19. Assay: immunoSEQ multiplex PCR; the TCRdb copy retains only in-frame clones and omits some. The sample carries 55,000 to 75,000 clones, roughly 86% recorded once. The sequenced sample consisted of peripheral blood. The receptors shown here come from a man aged 45-65 years with acute or convalescent COVID-19. CDR3s include the opening cysteine and the closing phenylalanine or tryptophan. Fields, in order: V gene, clone size, J gene, D gene, CDR3 DNA, CDR3 protein. D genes are given only for firm matches. Where a row states a size, it is once, few, many or the class of an expanded clone; other rows omit it.

TRBV27	.	TRBJ2-1	TRBD2	TGTGCCAGCAGTTTCTCATGGCGGGGGTCATACAATGAGCAGTTCTTC	CASSFSWRGSYNEQFF
TRBV11-2	.	TRBJ1-3	TRBD1	TGTGCCAGCAGCTTAGTGACAGGGGCAAACACCATATATTTT	CASSLVTGANTIYF
TRBV7-8	.	TRBJ1-5	.	TGTGCCAGCAGCTTAGGATCAGGGGTTTATAGCAATCAGCCCCAGCATTTT	CASSLGSGVYSNQPQHF
TRBV5-4	once	TRBJ2-1	TRBD2	TGTGCCAGCAGCTTGGCCGGTGCGGGGGGATATAATGAGCAGTTCTTC	CASSLAGAGGYNEQFF
TRBV12-5	.	TRBJ2-7	TRBD1	TGTGCTAGTGTCTTAAGGGTCCCGGGACAGGGGGGCTCGAGCTCCTACGAGCAGTACTTC	CASVLRVPGQGGSSSYEQYF
TRBV9	.	TRBJ2-1	TRBD2	TGTGCCAGCAGCGTAATAAGCGGGGGCTTTAATGAGCAGTTCTTC	CASSVISGGFNEQFF
TRBV7-9	.	TRBJ2-7	TRBD2	TGTGCCATCGTTAGCGGGAGTGGCGAGCAGTACTTC	CAIVSGSGEQYF
TRBV19	.	TRBJ1-1	TRBD1	TGTGCCAGTAGTTTGGGGACAGCGAACACTGAAGCTTTCTTT	CASSLGTANTEAFF
TRBV9	few	TRBJ2-7	.	TGTGCCAGCAGCGGAACAGGAGCCTCTTCCTCCGAGCAGTACTTC	CASSGTGASSSEQYF
TRBV5-4	.	TRBJ2-2	.	TGTGCCAGCAGCTTGGCCAGGGGCGGTAACACCGGGGAGCTGTTTTTT	CASSLARGGNTGELFF
TRBV28	.	TRBJ1-5	.	TGTGCCAGCGGGCGGGATAGCAATCAGCCCCAGCATTTT	CASGRDSNQPQHF
TRBV10-2	once	TRBJ2-3	TRBD2	TGCGCCAGCAGTGAGGCGAGCGGGAGGACAGATACGCAGTATTTT	CASSEASGRTDTQYF
TRBV13	.	TRBJ2-3	TRBD2	TGTGCCAGCAGCTTACTAGCGGGAGGCACAGATACGCAGTATTTT	CASSLLAGGTDTQYF
TRBV3-1/TRBV3-2	.	TRBJ2-1	.	TGTGCCAGCAGCCATCTCTATCGGGACGGGGGACCTGAGCAGTTCTTC	CASSHLYRDGGPEQFF
TRBV19	.	TRBJ1-1	.	TGTGCCAGTAGGGCTAGGGGCCACATGAACACTGAAGCTTTCTTT	CASRARGHMNTEAFF
TRBV2	.	TRBJ1-4	.	TGTGCCAGCAGTCCAGGGTATAGTAATGAAAAACTGTTTTTT	CASSPGYSNEKLFF